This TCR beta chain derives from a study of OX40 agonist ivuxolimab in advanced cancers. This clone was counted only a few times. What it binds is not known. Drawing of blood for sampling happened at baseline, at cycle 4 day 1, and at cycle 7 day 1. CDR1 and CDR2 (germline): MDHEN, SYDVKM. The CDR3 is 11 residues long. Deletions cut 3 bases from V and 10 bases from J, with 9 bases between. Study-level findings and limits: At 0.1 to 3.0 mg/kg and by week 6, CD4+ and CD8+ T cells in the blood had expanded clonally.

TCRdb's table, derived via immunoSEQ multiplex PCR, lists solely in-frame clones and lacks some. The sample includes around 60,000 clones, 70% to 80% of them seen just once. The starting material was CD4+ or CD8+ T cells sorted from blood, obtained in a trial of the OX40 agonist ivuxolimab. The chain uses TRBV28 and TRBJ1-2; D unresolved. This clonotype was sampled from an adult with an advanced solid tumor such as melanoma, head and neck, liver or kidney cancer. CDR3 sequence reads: CASSFNVDYTF. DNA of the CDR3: TGTGCCAGCAGTTTCAATGTGGACTACACCTTC.